One and the same sample provided the 10 T cell receptor beta chains below, sequenced in a study of T cells in Graves' hyperthyroidism and ophthalmopathy. TCR beta CDR3 regions were amplified from RNA transcripts. The study used the HTBI primer set for a first-round RT-PCR of the TCR CDR3. Using its own MiXCR run on the multiplex PCR reads, TCRdb lists one record per CDR3 protein. The sample lists roughly 660,000 distinct CDR3 sequences; around 16% were seen once. The specimen was blood. The receptors originated from a man between 50 and 59 years old with Graves' hyperthyroidism.

The chain is built from TRBV28 and TRBJ2-1, with 10 positions matching TRBD2. V lost 6 bases and J lost 12; bases outside the gene matches: 14. CDR3 length: 15 amino acids. Germline V lookup: CDR1 MDHEN, CDR2 SYDVKM. The CDR3 DNA sequence: TGTGCCAGCAGCGGACCTAGCGGGAGTCCCCATCGGCAGTTCTTC. This gives the protein CASSGPSGSPHRQFF. Filled out from reference TRBV28 and TRBJ2-1, the complete variable domain reads DVKVTQSSRYLVKRTGEKVFLECVQDMDHENMFWYRQDPGLGLRLIYFSYDVKMKEKGDIPEGYSVSREKKERFSLILESASTNQTSMYLCASSGPSGSPHRQFFGPGTRLTVL.

The CDR3 DNA sequence: TGCGCCAGCAGCTTGGGCGTGGGACTAGCGGGAGGAAAGTACCAAGAGACCCAGTACTTC. Its translation: CASSLGVGLAGGKYQETQYF. The chain has TRBV5-1 and TRBJ2-5; 15 nucleotides match TRBD2. Germline V gene data show CDR1 as SGHRS and CDR2 as YFSETQ. The V and J ends lost 0 bases and 0 bases, in that order; junction bases with no gene match: 9. The CDR3 is made up of 20 amino acids. The variable domain in full, with the rest retrieved from reference TRBV5-1 and TRBJ2-5, is KAGVTQTPRYLIKTRGQQVTLSCSPISGHRSVSWYQQTPGQGLQFLFEYFSETQRNKGNFPGRFSGRQFSNSRSEMNVSTLELGDSALYLCASSLGVGLAGGKYQETQYFGPGTRLLVL.

This clonotype showed up just a few times. This chain uses TRBV25-1 with TRBJ2-7, with TRBD1 identical over 10 bases. Germline lookup yields CDR1 MGHDK and CDR2 SYGVNS. The CDR3 spans 15 residues. Unmatched junction bases numbered 6, after V lost 3 bases and J lost 4 bases. The CDR3 DNA sequence: TGTGCCAGCAGTGACGGACAGGGGGGGAAATACGAGCAGTACTTC. Its translation is CASSDGQGGKYEQYF.

Note on this clonotype: Likely a read error: the CDR3 ends without its conserved phenylalanine or tryptophan. The chain joins TRBV24-1 to TRBJ2-3, with D maybe TRBD1 (5 bases). The CDR3 contains 14 residues. Germline CDR1 reads KGHDR; CDR2 reads SFDVKD. V shed 4 bases and J shed 0 bases, with 7 bases lying between them. This CDR3 reads CATSDRASTDTQYL. CDR3 in DNA: TGTGCCACCAGTGACAGGGCAAGCACAGATACGCAGTATCTT.

This clonotype was detected a few times. V and J are TRBV13 and TRBJ2-5, with 7 nucleotides matching TRBD2. This CDR3 contains 14 residues. The trim removed 8 bases at V and 9 bases at J, leaving 15 bases unmatched. From germline, CDR1 is PRHDT and CDR2 FYEKMQ (reference sequence). CDR3 region: CASGWSSTREAQYF. CDR3 DNA: TGTGCCAGCGGGTGGAGCTCGACTCGGGAGGCCCAGTACTTC.

The gene calls are TRBV5-1 and TRBJ2-7; D unresolved. This CDR3 has 11 amino acids. Germline V gene sequence: CDR1 SGHRS, CDR2 YFSETQ. V gave up 4 bases and J gave up 2 bases, with 4 bases separating them. The CDR3 nucleotides are TGCGCCAGCAGCCTTCCCTACGAGCAGTACTTC. This encodes CASSLPYEQYF.

This clonotype was observed many times. The rearrangement uses TRBV6-2 or TRBV6-3 and TRBJ2-7; D unresolved. Germline V gene sequence: CDR1 MNHEY, CDR2 SVGEGT. The V gene lost 7 bases and the J gene lost 2 bases, with 12 bases spanning the gap. This CDR3 contains 13 residues. The chain's CDR3 is CASTLTTAYEQYF. CDR3 nucleotides: TGTGCCAGCACCCTTACCACCGCCTACGAGCAGTACTTC.

There are many counts of this clonotype. V is TRBV6-1 and J is TRBJ2-5; D might be TRBD2 (6 bases). This CDR3 is built from 16 residues. Germline V CDR1 and CDR2: MNHNS, SASEGT. With 4 bases removed from V and 0 bases from J, the gap between germline ends came to 15 bases. The CDR3 DNA reads as TGTGCCAGCAGTGGTTCGGGGGATCGGTACCAAGAGACCCAGTACTTC. The encoded protein is CASSGSGDRYQETQYF.

This clonotype turned up a few times. The CDR3, as DNA: TGTGCCAGCAGCGTAGAGGCGGGCCAAGAGACCCAGTACTTC. It is translated as CASSVEAGQETQYF. The chain combines TRBV9 with TRBJ2-5; D perhaps matches TRBD2 (5 bases). CDR1 SGDLS and CDR2 YYNGEE come from the germline V gene. This CDR3 spans 14 amino acids. Trimming shortened V by 0 bases and J by 1 base, and 7 bases separated the two germline ends.

Many counts were recorded for this clonotype. The genes are TRBV5-1 and TRBJ2-7; the D gene is possibly TRBD2 (5 bases). This CDR3 is built from 13 residues. The germline gives CDR1 SGHRS, CDR2 YFSETQ. Between the trimmed V and J ends, which lost 7 bases and 4 bases, there was a span of 15 bases. CDR3 protein: CASRPEARYEQYF. The DNA of the CDR3 is TGCGCCAGCCGTCCGGAGGCCCGGTACGAGCAGTACTTC.